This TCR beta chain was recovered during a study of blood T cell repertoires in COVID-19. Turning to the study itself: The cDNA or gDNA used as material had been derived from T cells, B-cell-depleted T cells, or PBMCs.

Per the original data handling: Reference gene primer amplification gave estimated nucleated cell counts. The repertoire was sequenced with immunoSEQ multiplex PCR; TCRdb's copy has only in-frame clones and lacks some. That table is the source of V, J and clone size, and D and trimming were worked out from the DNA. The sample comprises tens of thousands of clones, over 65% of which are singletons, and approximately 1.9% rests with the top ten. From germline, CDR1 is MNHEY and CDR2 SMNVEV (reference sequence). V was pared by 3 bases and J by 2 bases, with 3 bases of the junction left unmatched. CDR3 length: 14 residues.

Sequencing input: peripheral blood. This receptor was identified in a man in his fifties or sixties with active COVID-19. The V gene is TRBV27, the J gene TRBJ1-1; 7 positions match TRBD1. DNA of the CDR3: TGTGCCAGCAGTTTCAACAGGGGAAACACTGAAGCTTTCTTT. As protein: CASSFNRGNTEAFF.